A single sample gave rise to the 4 T cell receptor beta chains below, sequenced in a study of HIV-infected children after antiretroviral therapy interruption. Unique molecular identifiers were included in an RNA-based 3' RACE TCR library. MiXCR was run by TCRdb on the 3' RACE reads, yielding one entry per CDR3 protein. The repertoire includes about 37,000 distinct CDR3 sequences, less than 8.5% of them detected once, and about 0.91% sits in the top ten. Treatment defined: PENTA 11 planned treatment interruption arm or continuous ART arm. The sample here was CD45RA+ CD4+ T cells from PBMCs, pooled from several time points, taken from a donor given antiretroviral therapy, either interrupted or continuous. The subset was: naive CD4+ CD45RA+ CD45RO- T cells. These receptor sequences come from a pool of human donors with HIV.

Ten or more counts support this clonotype. The junction does not match germline at one end; this may be a read error. The chain employs TRBV4-2 and TRBJ2-5; 11 nucleotides align to TRBD1. The CDR3 is 14 residues long. Germline CDR1 is LGHNA and CDR2 is YNFKEQ. CDR3 region: CASSLGQGGDTQYF. The CDR3 bases are TGTGCCAGCAGCCTGGGACAGGGGGGAGACACCCAGTACTTT.

This clonotype has at least ten counts. The gene calls are TRBV12-3 or TRBV12-4 and TRBJ1-1; D remains unclear. V was clipped by 3 bases and J by 11 bases, with 13 bases between them. CDR3 length: 12 amino acids. The CDR3 spells CASSFEPVRAFF. In nucleotides, the CDR3 is TGTGCCAGCAGTTTCGAGCCAGTTCGGGCTTTCTTT.

This clonotype occurred many times. The V gene is TRBV7-2, the J gene TRBJ2-1, with 7 bases lining up with TRBD2. This CDR3 comprises 14 residues. The V gene's germline CDR1 is SGHTA and CDR2 FQGNSA. J gave up 3 bases and V 4 bases, and 3 bases lay outside the gene matches. CDR3 sequence: CASSSAGDYNEQFF. CDR3 DNA sequence: TGTGCCAGCAGCTCCGCGGGGGACTACAATGAGCAGTTCTTC. Using reference TRBV7-2 and TRBJ2-1 for the parts outside the CDR3, the full variable domain is GAGVSQSPSNKVTEKGKDVELRCDPISGHTALYWYRQSLGQGLEFLIYFQGNSAPDKSGLPSDRFSAERTGGSVSTLTIQRTQQEDSAVYLCASSSAGDYNEQFFGPGTRLTVL.

At least ten counts were recorded for this clonotype. This chain uses TRBV6-2 or TRBV6-3 with TRBJ1-5; D unclear. Germline V gene lookup returns CDR1 MNHEY and CDR2 SVGEGT. CDR3 size: 15 residues. Trimming took 2 bases from V and 0 from J, leaving 8 bases between them. The CDR3 here is CASSYQDNSNQPQHF. In DNA form, the CDR3 reads TGTGCCAGCAGTTACCAGGATAATAGCAATCAGCCCCAGCATTTT.